The 19 T cell receptor beta chains presented below share a single source sample, sequenced in a study of T cells in Graves' hyperthyroidism and ophthalmopathy. TCR beta CDR3 regions were amplified from RNA. In the first-round RT-PCR of the TCR CDR3, the HTBI primer set was used. TCRdb ran MiXCR on the multiplex PCR reads and lists one entry per CDR3 protein. The repertoire includes about 300,000 distinct CDR3 sequences, approximately 16% of them detected once, and roughly 33% sits in the top ten. The sequenced material came from blood. These receptors all come from a man between 25 and 39 years old with Graves' hyperthyroidism.

This clonotype occurred many times. The chain carries TRBV2 and TRBJ2-7; maybe TRBD1 (5 bases). The CDR3 totals 12 residues. V shed 6 bases and J shed 5 bases, with 11 bases lying between them. Germline V CDR1 and CDR2: SNHLY, FYNNEI. Here the CDR3 reads CASRPWGHEQYF. The CDR3, as DNA: TGTGCCAGCAGGCCGTGGGGCCACGAGCAGTACTTC. Full variable domain (missing parts from reference TRBV2 and TRBJ2-7): EPEVTQTPSHQVTQMGQEVILRCVPISNHLYFYWYRQILGQKVEFLVSFYNNEISEKSEIFDDQFSVERPDGSNFTLKIRSTKLEDSAMYFCASRPWGHEQYFGPGTRLTVT.

The rearrangement joins TRBV6-1 to TRBJ2-5, with D perhaps TRBD2 (7 bases). This CDR3 is built from 15 residues. The V and J ends lost 8 bases and 5 bases respectively, with 21 bases between them. Looked up from germline, CDR1 is MNHNS and CDR2 is SASEGT. CDR3 sequence: CASSARGRGGETQYF. The CDR3 nucleotides read TGTGCCAGCTCGGCCCGGGGGCGGGGAGGGGAGACCCAGTACTTC.

This clonotype is a singleton in its sample. CDR3 DNA: TGTGCCAGCAGCCAGGTCAAAACCACAGGGAACACTGAAGCTTTCTTT. Amino acid sequence: CASSQVKTTGNTEAFF. J is TRBJ1-1 and V is TRBV3-1; TRBD1 might be the D (5 bases). Germline assignment: CDR1 LGHDT and CDR2 YNNKEL (reference sequence). The CDR3 runs 16 residues. The germline V and J ends were trimmed by 3 bases and 1 base, with 15 bases remaining between them.

This clonotype was seen ten or more times. The J gene is TRBJ2-3, the V gene TRBV3-1; D might be TRBD1 or TRBD2, each matching 5 bases. The CDR3 runs 15 residues. The V end was cut by 2 bases, the J end by 2 bases, with 11 bases between. The germline V gene has CDR1 LGHDT and CDR2 YNNKEL (reference sequence). CDR3 residues: CASSQWGIYTDTQYF. The DNA for the CDR3 is TGTGCCAGCAGCCAATGGGGGATTTACACAGATACGCAGTATTTT.

This clonotype was recorded many times. The chain couples TRBV12-3 or TRBV12-4 to TRBJ2-7, with D tentatively TRBD1 (6 bases). Trimming left V 8 bases short and J 6 bases short, with 17 bases between. The CDR3 runs to 13 residues. The CDR3 loop is CASGQGPPGEQYF. For the CDR3, the DNA is TGTGCCAGCGGTCAGGGGCCGCCCGGCGAGCAGTACTTC.

There are a few counts of this clonotype. The CDR3 region has the DNA TGTGCCACCAGCAGAGGCGATAAGAATGAAAAACTGTTTTTT. Residues: CATSRGDKNEKLFF. V and J are TRBV15 and TRBJ1-4; D is unclear. The germline V gene encodes CDR1 LNHNV and CDR2 YYDKDF (reference sequence). This CDR3 is built from 14 residues. V lost 1 base and J lost 5, with 8 bases in between. Supplemented by reference TRBV15 and TRBJ1-4, the full variable domain reads DAMVIQNPRYQVTQFGKPVTLSCSQTLNHNVMYWYQQKSSQAPKLLFHYYDKDFNNEADTPDNFQSRRPNTSFCFLDIRSPGLGDTAMYLCATSRGDKNEKLFFGSGTQLSVL.

This chain links TRBV20-1 with TRBJ2-5; the D is unclear. Trimming stripped 1 base from V and 2 bases from J, with 5 bases between. CDR3 length equals 12 residues. CDR1 is DFQATT and CDR2 is SNEGSKA in the germline V gene (reference sequence). The CDR3 region is CSARVEQETQYF. The CDR3 nucleotides read TGCAGTGCTAGAGTGGAGCAAGAGACCCAGTACTTC.

This clonotype has just a few counts. The chain links TRBV5-5 to TRBJ2-2; the match to TRBD1 covers 7 bases. Germline V gives CDR1 SGHKS, CDR2 YYEKEE (reference sequence). The CDR3 has 16 amino acids. V gave up 0 bases and J gave up 7 bases; unmatched junction bases: 9. DNA of the CDR3: TGTGCCAGCAGCTTGGATTGGCTGGCAGGGGGCGGGGAGCTGTTTTTT. Residues: CASSLDWLAGGGELFF.

This clonotype was seen only a few times. The chain has TRBV7-6 and TRBJ1-4, with a possible D match to TRBD1 (5 bases). CDR1 is SGHVS and CDR2 is FNYEAQ in the germline V gene. The length of the CDR3 is 16 residues. Trimming took 0 bases from V and 3 from J, leaving 11 bases between them. This chain's CDR3 is CASSLAIRGANEKLFF. The DNA for the CDR3 is TGTGCCAGCAGCTTAGCGATACGGGGGGCTAATGAAAAACTGTTTTTT.

The sample holds many counts of this clonotype. J is TRBJ2-5 and V is TRBV7-2, with D possibly being TRBD2 (6 bases). Germline-derived CDR1 and CDR2 are SGHTA and FQGNSA. V shed 4 bases and J shed 1 base, with 19 bases lying between them. The CDR3 consists of 17 residues. The CDR3 reads CASSSLGVAEPQETQYF. In nucleotides, the CDR3 is TGTGCCAGCAGCTCCCTAGGGGTAGCGGAGCCCCAAGAGACCCAGTACTTC.

This clonotype was counted many times. The chain has TRBV20-1 and TRBJ1-2; possible D gene TRBD1, 5 bases. Germline CDR1 reads DFQATT; CDR2 reads SNEGSKA (reference sequence). This CDR3 is built from 13 residues. V lost 3 bases to trimming and J lost 4 bases, with 12 bases between them. The CDR3 DNA sequence: TGCAGTGCTAGTGGGGATGGGGGCTATGGCTACACCTTC. It specifies CSASGDGGYGYTF.

J is TRBJ2-5 and V is TRBV9; no definite D call. In germline, CDR1 is SGDLS, CDR2 YYNGEE. Trimming pared 2 bases from V and 5 bases from J, leaving 16 bases between. The CDR3 runs 15 residues. The CDR3 sequence: CASSVSGTTSETQYF. CDR3 nucleotide sequence: TGTGCCAGCAGCGTTTCAGGAACTACGTCGGAGACCCAGTACTTC.

The sample holds many counts of this clonotype. V and J are TRBV2 and TRBJ2-5; 8 bases are shared with TRBD2. V gave up 1 base and J gave up 12 bases; unmatched junction bases: 7. Germline V CDR1 and CDR2: SNHLY, FYNNEI. The CDR3 loop spans 13 amino acids. The CDR3 sequence: CASSEELAELEYF. The CDR3 DNA reads TGTGCCAGCAGTGAAGAACTAGCGGAGTTGGAGTACTTC.

This clonotype has at least ten counts. The chain links TRBV20-1 to TRBJ2-7; 7 nucleotides match TRBD1. V shed 2 bases, J shed 1 base, and the junction held 8 bases outside the gene matches. Germline V gene lookup returns CDR1 DFQATT and CDR2 SNEGSKA (reference sequence). CDR3 length: 15 residues. The CDR3 coding sequence is TGCAGTGCTAGACCTCTCGGGACAGAGTCCTACGAGCAGTACTTC. Translated, it gives CSARPLGTESYEQYF.

Concerning this clonotype: A much larger clonotype is one base distant, so this may be a read error. V and J are TRBV7-9 and TRBJ2-7; D possibly corresponds to TRBD2 (6 bases). The CDR3 is made up of 18 amino acids. V dropped 4 bases and J dropped 0 bases, with 22 bases sitting between them. The germline gives CDR1 SEHNR, CDR2 FQNEAQ (reference sequence). CDR3 sequence reads: CASSSWTGGRTNSYEQYF. The CDR3 region has the DNA TGTGCCAGCAGCTCATGGACCGGAGGGAGGACGAACTCCTACGAGCAGTACTTC. Full variable domain (outside the CDR3, taken from reference TRBV7-9 and TRBJ2-7): DTGVSQNPRHKITKRGQNVTFRCDPISEHNRLYWYRQTLGQGPEFLTYFQNEAQLEKSRLLSDRFSAERPKGSFSTLEIQRTEQGDSAMYLCASSSWTGGRTNSYEQYFGPGTRLTVT.

The V call is TRBV5-1, the J call TRBJ2-1, with 7 bases lining up with TRBD2. This CDR3 is 15 amino acids long. CDR1 is SGHRS, CDR2 YFSETQ, per germline. V trimming: 2 bases; J trimming: 2 bases; junction bases outside the gene matches: 4. The CDR3 coding sequence is TGCGCCAGCAGCTTTTCAGGGACTACCTACAATGAGCAGTTCTTC. Protein sequence: CASSFSGTTYNEQFF.

This clonotype came up many times. For the CDR3, the DNA is TGTGCCTGGAGTGTCGATACCACAGATACGCAGTATTTT. Translation: CAWSVDTTDTQYF. This chain links TRBV30 with TRBJ2-3; D is unresolved. The germline V and J ends were trimmed by 0 bases and 2 bases, with 6 bases remaining between them. Germline V gene sequence: CDR1 GTSNPN, CDR2 SVGIG (reference sequence). CDR3 length: 13 residues.

The gene calls are TRBV5-1 and TRBJ1-1; unclear D gene. The V end was cut by 4 bases, the J end by 1 base, with 11 bases between. Germline V gives CDR1 SGHRS, CDR2 YFSETQ. The CDR3 runs 14 residues. The CDR3 DNA is TGCGCCAGCAGCCAGAGTTCGGGGAACACTGAAGCTTTCTTT. Translated, it gives CASSQSSGNTEAFF.

Ten or more counts support this clonotype. The genes are TRBV11-3 and TRBJ1-1; D is possibly TRBD1 (6 bases). This CDR3 contains 13 residues. Between the trimmed V and J ends, which lost 5 bases and 8 bases, there was a span of 15 bases. Germline-derived CDR1 and CDR2 are SGHNT and YENEEA. The CDR3 bases are TGTGCCAGCAGCGCCAGGGGAGGGATCGAAGCTTTCTTT. Protein: CASSARGGIEAFF.